This T cell receptor (beta chain) appears in the sequencing data of a study of control samples from healthy donors and cancer patients. The germline CDR1 and CDR2 sequences are LGHDT and YNNKEL (reference sequence). The CDR3 has 18 amino acids. The trim removed 2 bases at V and 3 bases at J, leaving 10 bases unmatched. Clones were read by immunoSEQ multiplex PCR, and TCRdb kept only the in-frame ones, dropping some. Among some 250,000 clones listed, over 75% were seen once. This clone occurred a few times. The sample taken for sequencing was PBMCs. The chain employs TRBV3-1 (or the pseudogene TRBV3-2) and TRBJ2-3; 11 nucleotides match TRBD2. This TCR was recovered from a woman aged 60-75 years with lung cancer. CDR3 in amino acids: CASSQTVRSSGGTDTQYF. The CDR3 coding sequence is TGTGCCAGCAGCCAAACTGTCCGATCTAGCGGGGGGACAGATACGCAGTATTTT.